Listed below are T cell receptor beta chains from one sample, sequenced in a study of spatial heterogeneity in lung cancer. TCRdb independently ran MiXCR on the 5' RACE reads; one entry per CDR3 protein. The data contain approximately 7,000 distinct CDR3 sequences, about 14% of them singletons. The source material was lung tumor tissue, sampled at surgery. These receptors were taken from a male donor with early-stage non-small cell lung cancer. The CDR3 runs from the conserved cysteine through the conserved F or W. A D gene is named only where the DNA matches it firmly. Sizes are listed as once, few, many, or a class for an expanded clone.

J,size,D,V,DNA,CDR3
TRBJ2-7,many,NA,TRBV20-1,TGCAGTGCGCTACTCCCCCTACCCTGGCAATCCTACGAGCAGTACTTC,CSALLPLPWQSYEQYF
TRBJ2-7,many,TRBD2,TRBV14,TGTGCCAGCAGTCCAAGATACCGTGGACTAGCGGGAGTGTCCTACGAGCAGTACTTC,CASSPRYRGLAGVSYEQYF
TRBJ2-6,many,NA,TRBV18,TGTGCCAGCCTGGACAGACTGCGCTCTGGGGCCAACGTCCTGACTTTC,CASLDRLRSGANVLTF
TRBJ1-2,many,NA,TRBV27,TGTGCCAGCAGTTTAATAGGGGGCTATGGCTACACCTTC,CASSLIGGYGYTF
TRBJ1-2,many,TRBD1,TRBV12-3/TRBV12-4,TGTGCCAGCAGCCCGGGACAGGGGGCGGACTATGGCTACACCTTC,CASSPGQGADYGYTF
TRBJ2-1,many,TRBD1,TRBV20-1,TGCAGTGCTCGAGGGGACAGGGGGTGGTCCGATGAGCAGTTCTTC,CSARGDRGWSDEQFF
TRBJ2-7,medium-sized,NA,TRBV28,TGTGCCAGCACAGGGTACGGGTACGAGCAGTACTTC,CASTGYGYEQYF
TRBJ1-5,medium-sized,NA,TRBV21-1,TGTGCCAGCAGCAAAGCTGATCTCGGGACAGGGGTCCCTAGCAATCAGCCCCAGCATTTT,CASSKADLGTGVPSNQPQHF
TRBJ1-6,many,NA,TRBV28,TGTGCCAGCAGTTTAGACGAGAGGAAAAAGGGGTATTCACCCCTCCACTTT,CASSLDERKKGYSPLHF
TRBJ1-3,many,NA,TRBV12-3/TRBV12-4,TGTGCCAGCAGTTTAGCGCGCCAGCGAGGGGTCGGAAACACCATATATTTT,CASSLARQRGVGNTIYF
TRBJ1-5,many,TRBD1,TRBV20-1,TGCAGTGCTAGGCGCCGCAGGGGGTCCCAGCCCCAGCATTTT,CSARRRRGSQPQHF
TRBJ2-1,many,NA,TRBV19,TGTGCCAGTTACGGGAGTTACAATGAGCAGTTCTTC,CASYGSYNEQFF
TRBJ2-3,many,NA,TRBV12-3/TRBV12-4,TGTGCCAGCAGTTTAACCCCGAACACAGATACGCAGTATTTT,CASSLTPNTDTQYF
TRBJ2-6,medium-sized,NA,TRBV19,TGTGCCAGTAGTATTGCCGGGACCGGGGCCAACGTCCTGACTTTC,CASSIAGTGANVLTF
TRBJ1-5,many,NA,TRBV6-1,TGTGCCAGCAGGACAAGAATGGATCAGCCCCAGCATTTT,CASRTRMDQPQHF
TRBJ1-5,many,NA,TRBV20-1,TGCAGTGCTAGAGAGGACTGGGACCAGCCCCAGCATTTT,CSAREDWDQPQHF
TRBJ1-1,many,NA,TRBV2,TGTGCCAGCAGTACAGGGCCTATGGGAGCTTTCTTT,CASSTGPMGAFF
TRBJ2-1,many,TRBD1,TRBV28,TGTGCCAGCAATCCCCCGGGACAGGGGAGTTACGAGCAGTTCTTC,CASNPPGQGSYEQFF
TRBJ2-5,many,NA,TRBV20-1,TGCAGTGCCCGAAACCCGCTAGGGGGAGAGACCCAGTACTTC,CSARNPLGGETQYF
TRBJ2-1,many,TRBD2,TRBV14,TGTGCCAGCAGCCAACCTGGGCTAGCGGGCCACAATGAGCAGTTCTTC,CASSQPGLAGHNEQFF
TRBJ2-3,many,NA,TRBV2,TGTGCCAGCAGTGTCCGCACAGATACGCAGTATTTT,CASSVRTDTQYF
TRBJ1-1,many,NA,TRBV20-1,TGCAGTGCTCATGCGGTCCTACTGGGGACTGAAGCTTTCTTT,CSAHAVLLGTEAFF
TRBJ2-2,many,TRBD1,TRBV23-1,TGCGCCAGCAGTCAATTCTCCGGACAGGGGGCAAACGGGGAGCTGTTTTTT,CASSQFSGQGANGELFF
TRBJ1-5,medium-sized,NA,TRBV18,TGTGCCAGCTCACCACCGAATCAGCCCCAGCATTTT,CASSPPNQPQHF
TRBJ1-2,many,NA,TRBV4-1,TGCGCCAGCAGCCAAGAGGCGCACAGGGAGGGCTATGGCTACACCTTC,CASSQEAHREGYGYTF
TRBJ2-3,medium-sized,TRBD2,TRBV6-2/TRBV6-3,TGTGCCAGCTCCCGGGTAGCGGGAGCCTACACAGATACGCAGTATTTT,CASSRVAGAYTDTQYF
TRBJ2-3,many,TRBD2,TRBV9,TGTGCCAGCAGCGTAGCTAGCGGGAGCTGGGATACGCAGTATTTT,CASSVASGSWDTQYF
TRBJ2-1,many,NA,TRBV14,TGTGCCAGCAGCCAAGATCTAGGGGCTCTTGGTGAGCAGTTCTTC,CASSQDLGALGEQFF